What follows are 24 T cell receptor beta chains derived from one specimen sequenced in a study of cytomegalovirus exposure and HLA in healthy donors. Researchers ran the PCR with 60 Vbeta and 13 Jbeta primers. Using immunoSEQ multiplex PCR, the repertoire was profiled, and TCRdb retains in-frame clones only, with some absent. This sample has fewer than 150,000 clones, with approximately 15% found just once. Sequencing was performed on PBMCs. The receptors originated from a woman aged 18-35 years in good health and CMV-seronegative.

This clone came up a few times. The chain couples TRBV5-4 to TRBJ2-3, with D perhaps matching TRBD2 (5 bases). Trimming pared 5 bases from V and 4 bases from J, leaving 17 bases between. Germline V gene sequence: CDR1 SGHNT, CDR2 YYREEE (reference sequence). The CDR3 length is 15 residues. The CDR3 DNA is TGTGCCAGCAGTCGGGCCCGGACCGGGGCAGATACGCAGTATTTT. Its protein is CASSRARTGADTQYF.

The genes are TRBV28 and TRBJ1-2; D is undetermined. CDR1 MDHEN and CDR2 SYDVKM come from the germline V gene. The CDR3 sequence is 12 residues long. Trimming took 9 bases from V and 4 from J, leaving 12 bases between them. The CDR3 reads CASSEGTYGYTF. Here the CDR3 DNA reads TGTGCCAGTTCGGAGGGAACCTATGGCTACACCTTC.

The V and J genes are TRBV7-8 and TRBJ2-5; 13 bases match TRBD2. V shed 4 bases, J shed 4 bases, and the junction held 6 bases outside the gene matches. The CDR3 extends over 16 amino acids. Germline CDR1 and CDR2: SGHVS and FQNEAQ. The CDR3 bases are TGTGCCAGCAGCTATTCCGGGACTAGCGGGACAGAGACCCAGTACTTC. Residues: CASSYSGTSGTETQYF.

The chain links TRBV9 to TRBJ1-1; TRBD1 might be the D (5 bases). V gave up 3 bases and J gave up 5 bases, with 14 bases separating them. The length of the CDR3 is 14 residues. CDR1 SGDLS and CDR2 YYNGEE come from the germline V gene. Here the CDR3 DNA reads TGTGCCAGCAGCGCTACCCTAGGGGTTACTGAAGCTTTCTTT. Translated, it gives CASSATLGVTEAFF.

The table lists this clone with a few counts. The CDR3 DNA is TGCAGGGGACAGGGGGGCAATGAGCAGTTCTTC. Its translation: CRGQGGNEQFF. The chain is built from TRBV20-1 and TRBJ2-1; 11 nucleotides agree with TRBD1. CDR1 and CDR2 (germline): DFQATT, SNEGSKA (reference sequence). This CDR3 region has 11 residues.

J is TRBJ2-3 and V is TRBV11-2; 11 nucleotides match TRBD2. CDR1 is SGHAT, CDR2 FQNNGV, per germline. V lost 2 bases, J lost 6 bases, and 10 bases stayed unmatched. This CDR3 has 17 amino acids. Written as DNA, the CDR3 is TGTGCCAGCAGCTTAAACACCCTAGCGGGGGGTCTGGATACGCAGTATTTT. Its translation is CASSLNTLAGGLDTQYF.

This clone was recorded a few times. This chain connects TRBV7-9 to TRBJ1-1, with D tentatively TRBD1 (5 bases). Germline V gene sequence: CDR1 SEHNR, CDR2 FQNEAQ (reference sequence). Trimming cost V 4 bases and J 1 base, with 13 bases left between them. The CDR3 runs 15 residues. This CDR3 is CASSSRVLSNTEAFF. The CDR3 DNA reads TGTGCCAGCAGCTCCAGGGTCCTTTCGAACACTGAAGCTTTCTTT.

In its sample, this clone was seen a few times. The chain couples TRBV5-1 to TRBJ2-2; TRBD2 might be the D (5 bases). The germline V gene encodes CDR1 SGHRS and CDR2 YFSETQ. The CDR3 length is 16 residues. Deletions cut 0 bases from V and 5 bases from J, with 14 bases between. CDR3 residues: CASSLALGVQTGELFF. The CDR3 DNA reads as TGCGCCAGCAGCTTGGCCCTGGGAGTTCAAACCGGGGAGCTGTTTTTT.

As for this clone: This sample includes further DNA sequences coding for the same CDR3. This chain links TRBV19 with TRBJ1-1; D perhaps matches TRBD1 (5 bases). The germline V gene encodes CDR1 LNHDA and CDR2 SQIVND (reference sequence). V was pared by 7 bases and J by 0 bases, with 12 bases between. The CDR3 loop spans 14 amino acids. CDR3 loop: CASIRDRVNTEAFF. The CDR3 DNA is TGTGCCAGTATCAGAGACAGAGTGAACACTGAAGCTTTCTTT.

This clone was counted between two and nine times. The chain combines TRBV14 with TRBJ1-1, with TRBD1 as a possible D gene (5 bases). Germline CDR1 SGHDN, CDR2 FVKESK. The CDR3 has 15 amino acids. V was clipped by 0 bases and J by 0 bases, with 8 bases between them. CDR3 in amino acids: CASSQEGLVNTEAFF. CDR3 coding DNA: TGTGCCAGCAGCCAAGAGGGACTCGTGAACACTGAAGCTTTCTTT. The full variable domain, with the rest looked up from reference TRBV14 and TRBJ1-1, is EAGVTQFPSHSVIEKGQTVTLRCDPISGHDNLYWYRRVMGKEIKFLLHFVKESKQDESGMPNNRFLAERTGGTYSTLKVQPAELEDSGVYFCASSQEGLVNTEAFFGQGTRLTVV.

The V gene is TRBV2, the J gene TRBJ2-1; 9 bases align to TRBD2. In germline, CDR1 is SNHLY, CDR2 FYNNEI. With V trimmed by 4 bases and J by 0 bases, 4 bases remained unmatched. The CDR3 has 16 amino acids. The DNA for the CDR3 is TGTGCCAGCAGTGGGGCTAGCGGGGTCTCCTACAATGAGCAGTTCTTC. Protein sequence: CASSGASGVSYNEQFF.

The V and J genes are TRBV30 and TRBJ1-6; a possible D gene is TRBD1 (5 bases). Per the germline V gene, CDR1 is GTSNPN and CDR2 is SVGIG (reference sequence). The V gene lost 2 bases and the J gene lost 2 bases, with 10 bases spanning the gap. There are 15 residues in the CDR3. The CDR3 nucleotides are TGTGCCTGGAGTAAGGGGTTCCCCTATAATTCACCCCTCCACTTT. It is translated as CAWSKGFPYNSPLHF.

V usage is TRBV11-2 and J usage is TRBJ2-7, with 10 positions matching TRBD1. The V segment lost 5 bases and the J segment 1 base; nucleotides outside the gene matches: 2. The CDR3 is 14 residues long. Germline CDR1 is SGHAT and CDR2 is FQNNGV. The DNA for the CDR3 is TGTGCCAGCAGCCCGGACAGGGGGTCCTACGAGCAGTACTTC. This codes for CASSPDRGSYEQYF.

This rearrangement joins TRBV30 to TRBJ2-7; 8 positions agree with TRBD2. The V gene's germline CDR1 is GTSNPN and CDR2 SVGIG (reference sequence). CDR3 length: 15 amino acids. Trimming cost V 1 base and J 6 bases; bases outside gene matches: 11. The CDR3 DNA is TGTGCCTGGAGTGATCCGGGACTAGGGCTGCGCGAGCAGTACTTC. It yields the protein CAWSDPGLGLREQYF.

This clone was picked up a small number of times. This chain uses TRBV5-1 with TRBJ2-7, with TRBD2 matching over 7 bases. The trim removed 3 bases at V and 0 bases at J, leaving 3 bases unmatched. This CDR3 has 14 amino acids. Germline CDR1 and CDR2: SGHRS and YFSETQ. In DNA form, the CDR3 reads TGCGCCAGCAGCTGGGGGGGTACCTCCTACGAGCAGTACTTC. Translating it yields CASSWGGTSYEQYF.

This chain connects TRBV30 to TRBJ1-1; unclear D gene. Trimming stripped 7 bases from V and 5 bases from J, with 20 bases between. CDR3 size: 14 residues. Germline-derived CDR1 and CDR2 are GTSNPN and SVGIG (reference sequence). The CDR3 reads CAFSPGLRRTEAFF. The CDR3 DNA follows: TGTGCCTTCTCCCCGGGTCTCCGTAGGACTGAAGCTTTCTTT.

This chain connects TRBV7-8 to TRBJ2-2, with 7 bases matching TRBD1. Unmatched junction bases numbered 3, after V lost 2 bases and J lost 3 bases. The CDR3 runs 15 residues. Germline V lookup: CDR1 SGHVS, CDR2 FQNEAQ. The CDR3 loop reads CASSLRGGDTGELFF. The CDR3 bases are TGTGCCAGCAGCTTAAGAGGGGGCGACACCGGGGAGCTGTTTTTT. The whole variable domain, remainder taken from reference TRBV7-8 and TRBJ2-2, is GAGVSQSPRYKVAKRGQDVALRCDPISGHVSLFWYQQALGQGPEFLTYFQNEAQLDKSGLPSDRFFAERPEGSVSTLKIQRTQQEDSAVYLCASSLRGGDTGELFFGEGSRLTVL.

This clone was counted only a few times. This chain connects TRBV19 to TRBJ1-1; TRBD1 is a possible D gene (6 bases). Trimming pared 6 bases from V and 11 bases from J, leaving 16 bases between. The germline V gene encodes CDR1 LNHDA and CDR2 SQIVND (reference sequence). The CDR3 totals 12 residues. The DNA for the CDR3 is TGTGCCAGTAGCCCACGGCCAGGGGAGGCTTTCTTT. Protein sequence: CASSPRPGEAFF.

V gene TRBV7-9 combines with J gene TRBJ1-4, with TRBD1 matching over 10 bases. CDR1 is SEHNR, CDR2 FQNEAQ, per germline (reference sequence). CDR3 length equals 15 residues. The J segment lost 4 bases and the V segment lost 5 bases, leaving 4 bases of the junction unmatched. The CDR3 region is CASSQGQGNNEKLFF. CDR3 DNA sequence: TGTGCCAGCAGCCAGGGACAGGGGAATAATGAAAAACTGTTTTTT.

The chain uses TRBV14 and TRBJ1-2; 7 bases match TRBD1. CDR1 and CDR2 (germline): SGHDN, FVKESK. V gave up 0 bases and J gave up 7 bases; unmatched junction bases: 20. The CDR3 sequence is 19 residues long. The CDR3 sequence: CASSQEGRGREFDTTGYTF. The CDR3 coding sequence is TGTGCCAGCAGCCAAGAGGGTAGGGGGCGCGAATTTGATACTACTGGCTACACCTTC.

The rearrangement joins TRBV28 to TRBJ2-7; 7 nucleotides line up with TRBD1. CDR1 and CDR2 (germline): MDHEN, SYDVKM. After removal of 6 bases from V and 3 bases from J, the junction contained 11 bases not matched to a gene. The CDR3 totals 15 residues. CDR3 coding DNA: TGTGCCAGCAGAGACAGGGTGCGGCACATCTACGAGCAGTACTTC. As protein: CASRDRVRHIYEQYF.

The CDR3 coding sequence is TGTGCCAGCAGCTTAGACGGGACACCCACCTACGAGCAGTACTTC. Translated, it gives CASSLDGTPTYEQYF. This chain uses TRBV11-2 with TRBJ2-7; possibly TRBD1 for D (6 bases). This CDR3 has 15 residues. Trimming removed 0 bases from V and 2 bases from J, with 11 bases in between. The germline gives CDR1 SGHAT, CDR2 FQNNGV.

This clone was found a few times. The V call is TRBV7-9, the J call TRBJ2-7; 7 bases are shared with TRBD1. The J segment lost 0 bases and the V segment lost 0 bases, leaving 5 bases of the junction unmatched. The germline V gene encodes CDR1 SEHNR and CDR2 FQNEAQ (reference sequence). The CDR3 consists of 16 residues. CDR3 sequence reads: CASSLAGQISSYEQYF. CDR3 nucleotide sequence: TGTGCCAGCAGCTTAGCGGGACAGATCAGCTCCTACGAGCAGTACTTC.

V gene TRBV10-3 combines with J gene TRBJ2-3; maybe TRBD2 (6 bases). V shed 6 bases and J shed 2 bases, with 9 bases lying between them. This CDR3 comprises 13 residues. Germline-derived CDR1 and CDR2 are ENHRY and SYGVKD. CDR3 in DNA: TGTGCCATCAGGGTAGCGGCCACAGATACGCAGTATTTT. Translated, it gives CAIRVAATDTQYF.